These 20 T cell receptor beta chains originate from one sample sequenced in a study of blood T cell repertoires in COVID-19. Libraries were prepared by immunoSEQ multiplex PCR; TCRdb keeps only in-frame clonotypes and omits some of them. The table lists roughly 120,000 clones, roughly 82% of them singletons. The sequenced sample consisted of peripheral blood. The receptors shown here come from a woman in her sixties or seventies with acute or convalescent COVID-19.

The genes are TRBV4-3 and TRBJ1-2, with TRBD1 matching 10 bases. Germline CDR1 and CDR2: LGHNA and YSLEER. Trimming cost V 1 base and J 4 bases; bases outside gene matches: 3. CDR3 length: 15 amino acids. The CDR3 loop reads CASSQGDRGGYGYTF. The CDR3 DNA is TGCGCCAGCAGCCAAGGGGACAGGGGAGGCTATGGCTACACCTTC.

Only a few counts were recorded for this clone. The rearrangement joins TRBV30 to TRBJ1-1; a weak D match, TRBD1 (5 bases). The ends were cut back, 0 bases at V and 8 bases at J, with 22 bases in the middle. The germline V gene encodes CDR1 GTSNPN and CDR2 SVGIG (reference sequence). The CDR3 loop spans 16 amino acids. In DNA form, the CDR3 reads TGTGCCTGGAGTGTTGTCGGTGGGGGGAGCGTAGGGGAAGCTTTCTTT. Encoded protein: CAWSVVGGGSVGEAFF.

The CDR3 DNA follows: TGTGCCAGCAGTATGACAGGGGATCAGCCCCAGCATTTT. Protein sequence: CASSMTGDQPQHF. The rearrangement uses TRBV28 and TRBJ1-5, with 8 bases aligning to TRBD1. Germline CDR1 and CDR2: MDHEN and SYDVKM. The CDR3 runs to 13 residues. J gave up 5 bases and V 5 bases, and 2 bases lay outside the gene matches. Based on the CDR3 plus reference TRBV28 and TRBJ1-5, the full variable domain is DVKVTQSSRYLVKRTGEKVFLECVQDMDHENMFWYRQDPGLGLRLIYFSYDVKMKEKGDIPEGYSVSREKKERFSLILESASTNQTSMYLCASSMTGDQPQHFGDGTRLSIL.

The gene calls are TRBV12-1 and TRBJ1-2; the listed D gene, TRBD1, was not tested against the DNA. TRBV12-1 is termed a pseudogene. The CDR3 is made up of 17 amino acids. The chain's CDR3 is CASSFQSGSWMEDGYTF. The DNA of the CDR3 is TGTGCCAGCAGCTTTCAATCAGGTAGTTGGATGGAAGATGGCTACACCTTC.

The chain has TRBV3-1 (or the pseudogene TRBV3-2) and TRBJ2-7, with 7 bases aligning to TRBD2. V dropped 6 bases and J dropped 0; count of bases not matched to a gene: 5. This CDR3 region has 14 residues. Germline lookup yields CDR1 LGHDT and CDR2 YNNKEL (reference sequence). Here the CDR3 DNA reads TGTGCCAGCAGACGAGCGGGGAACTCCTACGAGCAGTACTTC. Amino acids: CASRRAGNSYEQYF.

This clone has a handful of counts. The CDR3 nucleotides read TGTGCCAGCTCACCTGACTCGTCACACCGCGAGCAGTACTTC. Translating gives CASSPDSSHREQYF. The V gene is TRBV18, the J gene TRBJ2-7; D is unresolved. This CDR3 has 14 residues. Germline V gene lookup returns CDR1 KGHSH and CDR2 LQKENI. V lost 3 bases and J lost 6, with 15 bases in between. Using reference TRBV18 and TRBJ2-7 for the parts outside the CDR3, the full variable domain is NAGVMQNPRHLVRRRGQEARLRCSPMKGHSHVYWYRQLPEEGLKFMVYLQKENIIDESGMPKERFSAEFPKEGPSILRIQQVVRGDSAAYFCASSPDSSHREQYFGPGTRLTVT.

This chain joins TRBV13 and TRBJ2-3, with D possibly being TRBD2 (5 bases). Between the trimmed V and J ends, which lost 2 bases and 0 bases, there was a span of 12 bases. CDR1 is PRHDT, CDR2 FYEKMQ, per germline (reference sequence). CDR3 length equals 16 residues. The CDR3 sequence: CASSLFDYSSTDTQYF. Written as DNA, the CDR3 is TGTGCCAGCAGCTTATTCGACTACTCTAGCACAGATACGCAGTATTTT.

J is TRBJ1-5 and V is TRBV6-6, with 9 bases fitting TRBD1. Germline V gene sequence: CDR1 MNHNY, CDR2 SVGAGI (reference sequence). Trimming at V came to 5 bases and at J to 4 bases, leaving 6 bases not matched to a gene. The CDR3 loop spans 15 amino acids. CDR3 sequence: CASSGGTGRNQPQHF. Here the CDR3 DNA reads TGTGCCAGCAGTGGTGGGACAGGGAGGAATCAGCCCCAGCATTTT.

The CDR3 DNA reads TGTGCCAGCGGACAGGGGTATGAAAAACTGTTTTTT. Encoded protein: CASGQGYEKLFF. The rearrangement joins TRBV19 to TRBJ1-4; 9 bases align to TRBD1. There are 12 residues in the CDR3. Unmatched junction bases numbered 2, after V lost 9 bases and J lost 6 bases. CDR1 is LNHDA and CDR2 is SQIVND in the germline V gene (reference sequence).

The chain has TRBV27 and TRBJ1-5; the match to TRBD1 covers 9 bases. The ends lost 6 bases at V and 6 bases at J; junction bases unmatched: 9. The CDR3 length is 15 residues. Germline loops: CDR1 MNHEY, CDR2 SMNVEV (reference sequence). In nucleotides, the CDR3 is TGTGCCAGCAGACGGACAGGGGAGGGTAGTCAGCCCCAGCATTTT. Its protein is CASRRTGEGSQPQHF.

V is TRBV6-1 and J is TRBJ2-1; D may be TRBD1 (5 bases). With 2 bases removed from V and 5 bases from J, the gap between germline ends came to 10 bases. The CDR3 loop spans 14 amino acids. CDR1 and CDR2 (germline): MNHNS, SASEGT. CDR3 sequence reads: CASSETGSHNEQFF. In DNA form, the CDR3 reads TGTGCCAGCAGTGAAACAGGTTCCCACAATGAGCAGTTCTTC.

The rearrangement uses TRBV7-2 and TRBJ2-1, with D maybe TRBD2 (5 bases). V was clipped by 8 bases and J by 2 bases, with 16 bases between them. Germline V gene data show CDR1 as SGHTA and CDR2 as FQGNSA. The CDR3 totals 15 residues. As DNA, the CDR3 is TGTGCCAGCCCCCAGGCTAGCTCCACCTACAATGAGCAGTTCTTC. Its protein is CASPQASSTYNEQFF. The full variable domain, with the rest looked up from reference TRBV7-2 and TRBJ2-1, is GAGVSQSPSNKVTEKGKDVELRCDPISGHTALYWYRQSLGQGLEFLIYFQGNSAPDKSGLPSDRFSAERTGGSVSTLTIQRTQQEDSAVYLCASPQASSTYNEQFFGPGTRLTVL.

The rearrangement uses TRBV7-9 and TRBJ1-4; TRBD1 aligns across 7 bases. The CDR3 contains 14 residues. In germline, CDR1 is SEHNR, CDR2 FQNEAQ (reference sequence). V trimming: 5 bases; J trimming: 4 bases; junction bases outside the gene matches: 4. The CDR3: CASSVGDSNEKLFF. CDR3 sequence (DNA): TGTGCCAGCAGCGTCGGGGACAGTAATGAAAAACTGTTTTTT.

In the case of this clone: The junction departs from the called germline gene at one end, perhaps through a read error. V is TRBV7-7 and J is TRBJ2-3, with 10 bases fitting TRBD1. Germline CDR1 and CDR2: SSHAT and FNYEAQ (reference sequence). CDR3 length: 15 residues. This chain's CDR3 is CASSLGQGVTDTQYF. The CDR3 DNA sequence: TGTGCTAGCAGCTTAGGACAGGGGGTGACAGATACGCAGTATTTT.

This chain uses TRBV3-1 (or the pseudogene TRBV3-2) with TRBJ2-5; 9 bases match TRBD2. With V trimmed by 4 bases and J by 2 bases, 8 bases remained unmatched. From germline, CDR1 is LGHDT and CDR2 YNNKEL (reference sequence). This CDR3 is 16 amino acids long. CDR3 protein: CASSLGAAGGQETQYF. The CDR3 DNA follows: TGTGCCAGCAGCCTGGGGGCGGCGGGGGGGCAAGAGACCCAGTACTTC.

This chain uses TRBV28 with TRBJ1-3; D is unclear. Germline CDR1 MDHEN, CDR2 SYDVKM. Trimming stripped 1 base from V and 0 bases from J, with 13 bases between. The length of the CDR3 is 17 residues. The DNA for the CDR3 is TGTGCCAGCAGTTTATTCCAGGAACAGCTCTCTGGAAACACCATATATTTT. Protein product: CASSLFQEQLSGNTIYF.

CDR3 in DNA: TGTGCCAGCAGGGGACAGAATAATTCACCCCTCCACTTT. As protein: CASRGQNNSPLHF. J is TRBJ1-6 and V is TRBV6-5; 7 bases agree with TRBD1. Germline V CDR1 and CDR2: MNHEY, SVGAGI. The CDR3 totals 13 residues. The J segment lost 5 bases and the V segment lost 6 bases, leaving 1 base of the junction unmatched.

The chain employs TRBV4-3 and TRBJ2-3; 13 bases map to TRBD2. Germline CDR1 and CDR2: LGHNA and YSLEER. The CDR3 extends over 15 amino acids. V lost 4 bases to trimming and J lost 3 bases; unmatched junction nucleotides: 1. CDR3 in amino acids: CASSRLAGGTDTQYF. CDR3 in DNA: TGCGCCAGCAGCCGACTAGCGGGGGGAACAGATACGCAGTATTTT.

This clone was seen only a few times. The CDR3 nucleotides read TGTGCCAGCAGCTCGTCCGGGGTTAACGAGCAGTACTTC. Amino acids: CASSSSGVNEQYF. The V gene is TRBV5-4, the J gene TRBJ2-7, with a weak D call TRBD2 (5 bases). This CDR3 is built from 13 residues. V lost 3 bases and J 5 bases, leaving 12 bases between the germline ends. In germline, CDR1 is SGHNT, CDR2 YYREEE (reference sequence).

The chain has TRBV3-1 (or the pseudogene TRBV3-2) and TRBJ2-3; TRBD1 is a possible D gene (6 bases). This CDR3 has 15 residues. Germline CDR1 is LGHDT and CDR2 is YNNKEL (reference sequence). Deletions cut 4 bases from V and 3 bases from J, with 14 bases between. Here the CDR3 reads CASSPPGQITDTQYF. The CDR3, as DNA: TGTGCCAGCAGCCCCCCCGGACAGATAACAGATACGCAGTATTTT.